The 2 T cell receptor beta chains below were found in one sample sequenced in a study of blood T cell repertoires in COVID-19. Method: immunoSEQ multiplex PCR; TCRdb's copy keeps in-frame clones and lacks some. The sample records some 220,000 clones, less than 90% being singletons. Sequencing was done on a sample of peripheral blood. The receptors originated from a woman aged 60-75 years who had recovered from COVID-19.

The chain combines TRBV29-1 with TRBJ2-4; no definite D call. The V end lost 1 base, the J end lost 0 bases, and 4 bases lay between the germline ends. CDR1 SQVTM and CDR2 ANQGSEA come from the germline V gene. This CDR3 contains 13 residues. CDR3 region: CSVEGLAKNIQYF. The CDR3 bases are TGCAGCGTTGAAGGGCTAGCCAAAAACATTCAGTACTTC.

The chain carries TRBV3-1 (or the pseudogene TRBV3-2) and TRBJ2-1, with 7 positions matching TRBD2. Germline CDR1 LGHDT, CDR2 YNNKEL (reference sequence). Germline trimming cut 5 bases from V and 6 bases from J; bases unmatched to any gene: 10. The CDR3 spans 15 residues. The CDR3 is CASSFLAEAPNEQFF. CDR3 bases: TGTGCCAGCAGCTTCCTAGCGGAGGCCCCCAATGAGCAGTTCTTC.